This TCR beta chain was recorded in a study of blood T cell repertoires in COVID-19. From germline, CDR1 is SNHLY and CDR2 FYNNEI. The CDR3 is 14 residues long. V was pared by 1 base and J by 10 bases, with 11 bases between. In the source study's methods: Quantification of nucleated cells was approximated via reference gene primer amplification. Here immunoSEQ multiplex PCR was the method, and the copy in TCRdb shows in-frame clones only, minus some. The DNA was the basis for D and trimming; V, J and clone size are from that table. The table lists roughly 240,000 clones, roughly 88% of them singletons.

What was sequenced was peripheral blood. The chain joins TRBV2 to TRBJ1-6; D not certain. The clonotype originates from a man aged 35-49 years who had recovered from COVID-19. The CDR3 loop is CASSEGRVWSPLHF. CDR3 nucleotide sequence: TGTGCCAGCAGTGAAGGCCGGGTTTGGTCACCCCTCCACTTT. Combining the CDR3 with reference TRBV2 and TRBJ1-6 gives the whole variable domain EPEVTQTPSHQVTQMGQEVILRCVPISNHLYFYWYRQILGQKVEFLVSFYNNEISEKSEIFDDQFSVERPDGSNFTLKIRSTKLEDSAMYFCASSEGRVWSPLHFGNGTRLTVT.